This is a list of T cell receptor beta chains from one sample in a study of CD8 T cells in ankylosing spondylitis. TCRdb used MiXCR to reprocess the 5' RACE reads, holding one entry per CDR3 protein. The sample records around 220,000 distinct CDR3 sequences, about 10% being singletons. Sequencing was done on a sample of blood, either unsorted or a sorted T cell fraction (not recorded which). The receptors derive from a male donor with ankylosing spondylitis or in good health (not recorded which). Each CDR3 is given with its conserved first and last residue. Each record gives: CDR3 DNA, CDR3 protein, J gene, clone size, D gene, V gene. A D gene is named only where the DNA matches it firmly. Some rows have no size entry. The others give once, few or many, or a class for an expanded clone.

DNA: TGCGCCAGCAGCTACGGGACACAGAACACTGAAGCTTTCTTT
CDR3: CASSYGTQNTEAFF
J: TRBJ1-1
size: many
D: .
V: TRBV5-1

DNA: TGCGCCAGCAGCCCGTTCCAGGGGTACCCCTCGTACGAGCAGTACTTC
CDR3: CASSPFQGYPSYEQYF
J: TRBJ2-7
size: few
D: .
V: TRBV5-1

DNA: TGTGCCAGCAGTTCAGACTTCGGGGGGCAGCCCCAGCATTTT
CDR3: CASSSDFGGQPQHF
J: TRBJ1-5
size: .
D: .
V: TRBV12-3/TRBV12-4

DNA: TGTGCCAGCAGCCTTCACGGGGACACTGAAGCTTTCTTT
CDR3: CASSLHGDTEAFF
J: TRBJ1-1
size: many
D: .
V: TRBV5-5

DNA: TGCGCCAGCAGCATGAACCAGGCGCAGTACTTC
CDR3: CASSMNQAQYF
J: TRBJ2-7
size: many
D: .
V: TRBV5-1

DNA: TGTGCCAGCAGCTTATACGGGCGAACCTACGAGCAGTACTTC
CDR3: CASSLYGRTYEQYF
J: TRBJ2-7
size: many
D: .
V: TRBV7-9

DNA: TGCAGCGTGCCTGCAGGGTTGCAAGAGACCCAGTACTTC
CDR3: CSVPAGLQETQYF
J: TRBJ2-5
size: many
D: .
V: TRBV29-1

DNA: TGCGCCAGCAGCTTGGCCCGGGGGCCCGACACTGAAGCTTTCTTT
CDR3: CASSLARGPDTEAFF
J: TRBJ1-1
size: many
D: .
V: TRBV5-1

DNA: TGTGCCAGCAGCTTAGAAGGGACTTGGGATACGCAGTATTTT
CDR3: CASSLEGTWDTQYF
J: TRBJ2-3
size: .
D: .
V: TRBV7-2

DNA: TGTGCCAGCAGCCCTAGCGGGGTCAATCGGGGTGAGCAGTTCTTC
CDR3: CASSPSGVNRGEQFF
J: TRBJ2-1
size: once
D: TRBD2
V: TRBV3-1

DNA: TGTGCCACCAGCAGAGAGGACAGGGCCTACGGCTACACCTTC
CDR3: CATSREDRAYGYTF
J: TRBJ1-2
size: many
D: TRBD1
V: TRBV15

DNA: TGCGCCAGCAGCTTGGACCAGGGGACTGAAGCTTTCTTT
CDR3: CASSLDQGTEAFF
J: TRBJ1-1
size: many
D: .
V: TRBV5-1

DNA: TGTGCCAGTAGTCCGCAAGGGGTTAATCATTCACCCCTCCACTTT
CDR3: CASSPQGVNHSPLHF
J: TRBJ1-6
size: few
D: .
V: TRBV19

DNA: TGTGCCAGCAGTTCCGGACAGGTGAATGAGCAGTTCTTC
CDR3: CASSSGQVNEQFF
J: TRBJ2-1
size: .
D: TRBD1
V: TRBV27

DNA: TGTGCCAGCGTCGCTGGGAGCGGGCGACTCACAGATACGCAGTATTTT
CDR3: CASVAGSGRLTDTQYF
J: TRBJ2-3
size: many
D: .
V: TRBV27

DNA: TGTGCCAGCAGCCAACGGGAGAACTATGGCTACACCTTC
CDR3: CASSQRENYGYTF
J: TRBJ1-2
size: few
D: .
V: TRBV3-1

DNA: TGCGCCAGCAGCTTGGGTCTTTCCAGATTGAACACTGAAGCTTTCTTT
CDR3: CASSLGLSRLNTEAFF
J: TRBJ1-1
size: many
D: .
V: TRBV5-1

DNA: TGCGCCAGCAGCTTGGGCGGCCTGAAGGGGACTGAAGCTTTCTTT
CDR3: CASSLGGLKGTEAFF
J: TRBJ1-1
size: .
D: .
V: TRBV5-1

DNA: TGTGCCAGCAGCTTGATCGGATATAGCAATCAGCCCCAGCATTTT
CDR3: CASSLIGYSNQPQHF
J: TRBJ1-5
size: many
D: .
V: TRBV5-8

DNA: TGTGCCACCAGTTACAGCCAAGAGACCCAGTACTTC
CDR3: CATSYSQETQYF
J: TRBJ2-5
size: many
D: .
V: TRBV15

DNA: TGCAGTGCTAGAGATCCTGCGGCCAGGGTGGGCACTGAAGCTTTCTTT
CDR3: CSARDPAARVGTEAFF
J: TRBJ1-1
size: few
D: .
V: TRBV20-1

DNA: TGTGCCAGCAGCACCGGAAGGGGCGACTACGAGCAGTACTTC
CDR3: CASSTGRGDYEQYF
J: TRBJ2-7
size: few
D: .
V: TRBV7-2

DNA: TGTGCCAGCAGCCCTACCCGGAACACCGGGGAGCTGTTTTTT
CDR3: CASSPTRNTGELFF
J: TRBJ2-2
size: few
D: .
V: TRBV5-5